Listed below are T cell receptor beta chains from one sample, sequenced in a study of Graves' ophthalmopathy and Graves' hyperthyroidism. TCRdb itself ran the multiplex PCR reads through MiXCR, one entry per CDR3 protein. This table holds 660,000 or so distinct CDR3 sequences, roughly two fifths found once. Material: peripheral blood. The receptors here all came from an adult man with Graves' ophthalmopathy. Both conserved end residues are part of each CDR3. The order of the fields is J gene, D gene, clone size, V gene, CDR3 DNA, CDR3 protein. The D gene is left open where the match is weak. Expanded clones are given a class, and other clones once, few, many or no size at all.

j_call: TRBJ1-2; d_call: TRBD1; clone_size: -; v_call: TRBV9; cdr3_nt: TGTGCCAGCAGCCCAGGGGGGGCGGGCTATGGCTACACCTTC; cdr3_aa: CASSPGGAGYGYTF
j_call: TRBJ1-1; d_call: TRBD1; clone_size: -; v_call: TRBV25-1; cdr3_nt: TGTGCCAGCAGTGACCGCCGGACAGGGGCCACCAGGTACACTGAAGCTTTCTTT; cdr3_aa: CASSDRRTGATRYTEAFF
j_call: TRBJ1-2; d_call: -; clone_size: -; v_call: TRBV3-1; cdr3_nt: TGTGCCAGCAGCCAAGGACTAGCGCATGGCTACACCTTC; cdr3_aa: CASSQGLAHGYTF
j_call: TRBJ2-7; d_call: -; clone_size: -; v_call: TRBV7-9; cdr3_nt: TGTGCCAGCATAGGAGACAGGCTTACGGAGCAGTACTTC; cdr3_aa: CASIGDRLTEQYF
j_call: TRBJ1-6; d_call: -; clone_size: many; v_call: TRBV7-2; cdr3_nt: TGTGCCAGCAGCTCCGCGGCAGGTGATCCCCTCCACTTT; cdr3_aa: CASSSAAGDPLHF
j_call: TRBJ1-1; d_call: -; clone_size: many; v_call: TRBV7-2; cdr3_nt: TGCGCCAGCAGCCAAGCGACGTGGAACACTGAAGCTTTCTTT; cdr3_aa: CASSQATWNTEAFF
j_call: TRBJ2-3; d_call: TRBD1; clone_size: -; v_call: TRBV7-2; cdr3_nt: TGTGCCAGCACCTCCACAAATACAAAGACAGGGAGCACAGATACGCAGTATTTT; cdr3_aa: CASTSTNTKTGSTDTQYF
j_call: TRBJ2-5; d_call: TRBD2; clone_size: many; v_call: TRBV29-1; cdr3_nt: TGCAGCGTTGAAGATCCGAGCGGGGGCTACCAAGAGACCCAGTACTTC; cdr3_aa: CSVEDPSGGYQETQYF
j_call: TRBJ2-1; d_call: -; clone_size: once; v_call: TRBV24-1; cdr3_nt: TGTGCCACCAGTGATTTAGGGTCGGAAAATGAGCAGTTCTTC; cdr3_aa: CATSDLGSENEQFF
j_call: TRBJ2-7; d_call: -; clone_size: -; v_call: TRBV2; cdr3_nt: TGTGCCAGTGGATCCGGGGCCAACGAGCAGTACTTC; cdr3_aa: CASGSGANEQYF
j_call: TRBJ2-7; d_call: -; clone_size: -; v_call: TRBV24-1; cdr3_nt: TGTGCCACCAGTGCGCCAGGGATTCACGAGCAGTACTTC; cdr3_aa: CATSAPGIHEQYF
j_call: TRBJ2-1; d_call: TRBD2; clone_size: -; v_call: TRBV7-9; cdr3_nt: TGTGCCAGCAGCCCGGGACTAGCGGGGGCCTACAATGAGCAGTTCTTC; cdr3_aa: CASSPGLAGAYNEQFF
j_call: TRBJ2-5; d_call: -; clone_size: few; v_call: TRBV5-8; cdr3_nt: TGTGCCAGCAGACTGACAGGAATAGAGACCCAGTACTTC; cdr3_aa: CASRLTGIETQYF
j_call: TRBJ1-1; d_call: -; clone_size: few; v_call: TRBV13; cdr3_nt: TGTGCCAGCAGCTTGGAACGGAGGACTGAAGCTTTCTTT; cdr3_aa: CASSLERRTEAFF
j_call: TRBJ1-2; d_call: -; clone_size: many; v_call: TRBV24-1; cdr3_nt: TGTGCCACCAGTGAGGACAGAGACTATGGCTACACCTTC; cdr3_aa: CATSEDRDYGYTF
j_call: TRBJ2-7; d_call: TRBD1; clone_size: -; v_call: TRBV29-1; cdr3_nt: TGCAGCGTGAGGACAGGGGCGAACACCGGGGAGCAGTACTTC; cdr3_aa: CSVRTGANTGEQYF
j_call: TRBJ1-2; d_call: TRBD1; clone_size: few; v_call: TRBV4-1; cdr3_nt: TGCGCCAGCAGCCTACTGCCCACAGGGGTTGGTTACACCTTC; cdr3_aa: CASSLLPTGVGYTF
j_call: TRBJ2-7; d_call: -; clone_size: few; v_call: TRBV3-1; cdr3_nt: TGTGCCAGCAGCCAACGAACTATGAGGGCCGAGCAGTACTTC; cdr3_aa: CASSQRTMRAEQYF
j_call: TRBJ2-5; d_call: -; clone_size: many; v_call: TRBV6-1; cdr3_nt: TGTGCCAGCAGGGAGCTCCAAGAGACCCAGTACTTC; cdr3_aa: CASRELQETQYF
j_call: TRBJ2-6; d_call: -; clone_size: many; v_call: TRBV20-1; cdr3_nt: TGCAGTGCTACTACCATCAAGTCAGGGGCCAACGTCCTGACTTTC; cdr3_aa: CSATTIKSGANVLTF
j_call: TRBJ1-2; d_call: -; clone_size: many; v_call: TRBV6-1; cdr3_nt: TGTGCCAGCATGGGACACGCTAACTATGGCTACACCTTC; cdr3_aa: CASMGHANYGYTF
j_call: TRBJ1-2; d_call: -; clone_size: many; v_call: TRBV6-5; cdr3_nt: TGTGCCAGCAGTGCACAGGGATCCAACTATGGCTACACCTTC; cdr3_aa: CASSAQGSNYGYTF
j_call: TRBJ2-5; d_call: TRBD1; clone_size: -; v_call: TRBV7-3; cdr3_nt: TGTGCCAGCAGCCTCACCGACAGGGGACGCCTTTCAGAGACCCAGTACTTC; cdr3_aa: CASSLTDRGRLSETQYF
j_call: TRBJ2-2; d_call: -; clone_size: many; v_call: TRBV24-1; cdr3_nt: TGTGCCACCAGTGGACCGGGATATAACACCGGGGAGCTGTTTTTT; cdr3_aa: CATSGPGYNTGELFF
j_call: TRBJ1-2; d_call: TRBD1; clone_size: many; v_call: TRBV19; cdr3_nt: TGTGCCAGTAGTATGTACTCCGGACAGGGCAGCTACACCTTC; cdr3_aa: CASSMYSGQGSYTF
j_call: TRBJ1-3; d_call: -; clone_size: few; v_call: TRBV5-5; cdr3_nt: TGTGCCAGCAGCTGGGGGGGAAGAAACACCATATATTTT; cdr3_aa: CASSWGGRNTIYF
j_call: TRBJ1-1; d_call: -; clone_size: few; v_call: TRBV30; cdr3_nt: TGTGCCTGGAGTGTGAGCGACTGGGGTGAAGCTTTCTTT; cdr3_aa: CAWSVSDWGEAFF
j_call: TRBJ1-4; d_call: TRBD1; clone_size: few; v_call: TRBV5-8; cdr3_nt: TGTGCCAGCAGCTTATCGGGACAGGGGACTAATGAAAAACTGTTTTTT; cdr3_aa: CASSLSGQGTNEKLFF
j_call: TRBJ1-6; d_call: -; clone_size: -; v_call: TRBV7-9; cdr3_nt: TGTGCCAGCACCAATGGGTTATCACCCCTCCACTTT; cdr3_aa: CASTNGLSPLHF
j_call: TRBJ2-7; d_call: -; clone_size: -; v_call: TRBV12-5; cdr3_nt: TGTGCCAGCAGTTTAAGTTCTCTGAGGTACGAGCTGTACTTC; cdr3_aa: CASSLSSLRYELYF
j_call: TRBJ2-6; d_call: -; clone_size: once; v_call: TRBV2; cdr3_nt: TGTGCCAGCAGTGACGCTGGGCACACTGAAGCTTTC; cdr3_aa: CASSDAGHTEAF
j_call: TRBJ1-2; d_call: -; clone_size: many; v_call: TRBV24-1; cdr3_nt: TGTGCCACCAGTGATCTCCCCGGGGCTGAGACCTATGGCTACACCTTC; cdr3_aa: CATSDLPGAETYGYTF
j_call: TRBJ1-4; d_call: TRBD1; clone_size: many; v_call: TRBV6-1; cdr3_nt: TGTGCCAGCAGCGTCGGGACAGATAATGAAAAACTGTTTTTT; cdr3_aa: CASSVGTDNEKLFF
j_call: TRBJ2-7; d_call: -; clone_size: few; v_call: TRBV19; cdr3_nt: TGTGCCAGTAGTACCCGGGGCAGAGGCTACGAGCAGTACTTC; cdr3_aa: CASSTRGRGYEQYF
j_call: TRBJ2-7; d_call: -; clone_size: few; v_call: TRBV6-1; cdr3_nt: TGTGCCAGCACTGGCAGCGCCTACGAGCAGTACTTC; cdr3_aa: CASTGSAYEQYF
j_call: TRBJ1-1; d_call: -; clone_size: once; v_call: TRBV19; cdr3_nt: TGTGCCAGTAAGTTGGGGGTTAACACTGAAGCTTTCTTT; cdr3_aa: CASKLGVNTEAFF
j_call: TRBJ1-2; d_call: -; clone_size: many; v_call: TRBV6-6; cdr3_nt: TGTGCCAGCAGGGTAGAGGGTAACTATGGCTACACCTTC; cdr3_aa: CASRVEGNYGYTF
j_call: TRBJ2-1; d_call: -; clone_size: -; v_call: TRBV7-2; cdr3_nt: TGTGCCAGCAGGGACCCACCTAACAATGAGCAGTTCTTC; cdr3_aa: CASRDPPNNEQFF
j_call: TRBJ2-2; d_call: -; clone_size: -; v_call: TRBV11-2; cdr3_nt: TGTGCCAGCGCCGGACTATATACCGGGGAGCTGTTTTTT; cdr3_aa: CASAGLYTGELFF
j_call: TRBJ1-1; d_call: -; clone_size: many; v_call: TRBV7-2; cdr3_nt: TGTGCCAGCAGCTCGAGGACAGCCTATTCTGAAGCTTTCTTT; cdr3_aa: CASSSRTAYSEAFF
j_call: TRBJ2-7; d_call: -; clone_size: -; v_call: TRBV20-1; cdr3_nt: TGCAGTGCTAGCCGATTGACAGCTTATACACCCCTATACGAGCAGTACTTC; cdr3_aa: CSASRLTAYTPLYEQYF
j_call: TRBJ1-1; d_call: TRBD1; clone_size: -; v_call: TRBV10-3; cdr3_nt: TGTGCCAGCAGTGAAAGACAGGGGATTGGCACTGAAGCTTTCTTT; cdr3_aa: CASSERQGIGTEAFF
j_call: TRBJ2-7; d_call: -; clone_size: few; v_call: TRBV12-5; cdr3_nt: TGTGCTAGTGGTTTGGTATTGGACGAGCAGTACTTC; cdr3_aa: CASGLVLDEQYF
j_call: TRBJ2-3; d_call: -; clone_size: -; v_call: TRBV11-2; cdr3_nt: TGTGCCAGCAGCTTAGGAGTCAGCCTAGGCCACACAGATACGCAGTATTTT; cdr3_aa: CASSLGVSLGHTDTQYF
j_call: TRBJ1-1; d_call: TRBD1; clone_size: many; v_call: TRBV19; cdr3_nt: TGTGCCAGTCTGTCGGGACAGGCGAACACTGAAGCTTTCTTT; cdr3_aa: CASLSGQANTEAFF
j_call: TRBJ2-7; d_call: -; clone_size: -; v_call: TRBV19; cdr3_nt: TGTGCCAGTAGTATCGGCGAGTTCGGGTCCTACGAGCAGTACTTC; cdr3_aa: CASSIGEFGSYEQYF
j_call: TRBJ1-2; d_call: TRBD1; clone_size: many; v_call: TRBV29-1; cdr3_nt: TGCAGCGTTGAAGTCTGGACAGGCCAAAATCTCTATGGCTACACCTTC; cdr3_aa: CSVEVWTGQNLYGYTF
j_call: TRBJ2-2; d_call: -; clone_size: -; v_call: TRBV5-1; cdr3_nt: TGCGCCAGCAGCCTTATGGGACTGAGTAACACCGGGGAGCTGTTTTTT; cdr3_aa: CASSLMGLSNTGELFF
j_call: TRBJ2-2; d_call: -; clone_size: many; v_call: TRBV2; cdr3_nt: TGTGCCAGCCGGACCTACGGGGAGCTGTTTTTT; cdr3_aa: CASRTYGELFF
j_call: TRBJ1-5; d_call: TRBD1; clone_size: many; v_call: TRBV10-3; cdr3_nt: TGTGCCATCAGTGAGAGACAGGGCGGCAATCAGCCCCAGCATTTT; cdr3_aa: CAISERQGGNQPQHF
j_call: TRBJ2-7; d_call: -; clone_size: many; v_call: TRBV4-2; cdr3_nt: TGTGCCAGCAGCCAAGATACGGGAAGCTCCTACGAGCAGTACTTC; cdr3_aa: CASSQDTGSSYEQYF
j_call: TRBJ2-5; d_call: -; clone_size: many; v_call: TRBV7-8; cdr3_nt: TGTGCCAGCAGCCCCGGCAGGGGTTTGATGGTAGGGGAGACCCAGTACTTC; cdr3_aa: CASSPGRGLMVGETQYF
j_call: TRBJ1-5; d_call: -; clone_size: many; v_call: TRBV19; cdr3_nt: TGTGCCAGTAGTAACGTTCAGGGAATCAATCAGCCCCAGCATTTT; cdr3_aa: CASSNVQGINQPQHF
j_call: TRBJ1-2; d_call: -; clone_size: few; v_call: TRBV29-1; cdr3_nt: TGCAGCAGGAACAGGGAAAGCTATGGCTACACCTTC; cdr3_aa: CSRNRESYGYTF
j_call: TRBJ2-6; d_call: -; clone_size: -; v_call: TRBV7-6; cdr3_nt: TGTGCCAGCAGCTTAAGGGTAGCTGGGGCCAACGTCCTGACTTTC; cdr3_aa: CASSLRVAGANVLTF
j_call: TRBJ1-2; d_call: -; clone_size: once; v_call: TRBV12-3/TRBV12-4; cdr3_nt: TGTGCCAGCAGAATCACAGAGAACTATGGCTACACCTTC; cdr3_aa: CASRITENYGYTF
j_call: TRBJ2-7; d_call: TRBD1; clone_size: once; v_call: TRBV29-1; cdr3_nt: TGCAGCTTAGGACAGGGGACCTCCTACGAGCAGTACTTC; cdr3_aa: CSLGQGTSYEQYF